One T cell receptor (beta chain) is described in this entry. These data originate in a study of shared clonotypes between healthy human individuals. At the level of the study: Aged between 18 and 49, the donors were a couple of women and a few men.

The germline V gene encodes CDR1 SGHAT and CDR2 FQNNGV. The CDR3 runs 15 residues. Losses at the gene ends were 5 bases for V and 2 bases for J; bases not matched to a gene: 4. The material for each subset, its genomic DNA, was split evenly across several immunoSEQ plates. Produced via immunoSEQ multiplex PCR; TCRdb's table is partial and in-frame only. The repertoire holds some 2,000,000 clones, with over 85% as singletons. Source material: naive CD4+ T cells sorted from blood. Stated subset: CD45RA+ positively selected. The sequence derives from a man younger than 35 in good health. The chain combines TRBV11-2 with TRBJ2-2, with 8 positions matching TRBD2. CDR3 bases: TGTGCCAGCAGCCGCATAGCGGGAAACACCGGGGAGCTGTTTTTT. Amino acid sequence: CASSRIAGNTGELFF. Filled out from reference TRBV11-2 and TRBJ2-2, the complete variable domain reads EAGVAQSPRYKIIEKRQSVAFWCNPISGHATLYWYQQILGQGPKLLIQFQNNGVVDDSQLPKDRFSAERLKGVDSTLKIQPAKLEDSAVYLCASSRIAGNTGELFFGEGSRLTVL.